One sample yielded the 24 T cell receptor beta chains listed below, sequenced in a study of HIV-infected patients and healthy controls. Whole blood was used without fractionation, so all unsorted peripheral T cells were included. cDNA was made from approximately 500 ng RNA using alpha and beta constant primers. Separate chain-specific third strand synthesis with multiplexing indices produced the alpha and beta libraries. TCRdb independently ran MiXCR on the 5' RACE reads; one entry per CDR3 protein. The table records 7,500 to 8,000 distinct CDR3 sequences, roughly 6.1% of them present only once. The sample in question was blood, obtained before antiretroviral therapy. These receptors came from an adult with HIV infection.

This clonotype rates as medium-sized (0.01 to 0.1%). The CDR3 nucleotides read TGCGCCAGCAGCTTGGGGACAGATCCTGAAGCTTTCTTT. Translated: CASSLGTDPEAFF. The V gene is TRBV5-1, the J gene TRBJ1-1, with a weak D call TRBD1 (6 bases). The V and J ends lost 0 bases and 6 bases respectively, with 9 bases between them. CDR1 is SGHRS, CDR2 YFSETQ, per germline. The CDR3 has 13 residues.

This clonotype appeared many times. The V and J genes are TRBV7-3 and TRBJ2-1, with D perhaps TRBD2 (6 bases). Trimming cost V 4 bases and J 5 bases, with 12 bases left between them. The CDR3 runs 14 residues. Germline CDR1 reads SGHTA; CDR2 reads FQGTGA. This CDR3 is CASSSYRGNNEQFF. The CDR3 nucleotides read TGTGCCAGCAGCTCCTACCGGGGGAACAATGAGCAGTTCTTC.

This clonotype was counted ten times or more. The CDR3 protein is CASSLWGSFSGNTIYF. The CDR3 DNA reads as TGTGCCAGCAGCTTGTGGGGTAGCTTCTCTGGAAACACCATATATTTT. The chain has TRBV5-5 and TRBJ1-3; D is uncertain. Trimming removed 1 base at V and 0 bases at J, with 11 bases between. There are 16 residues in the CDR3. Germline CDR1 is SGHKS and CDR2 is YYEKEE (reference sequence).

This clonotype is labeled as medium-sized. This chain links TRBV6-1 with TRBJ1-4, with 8 positions matching TRBD1. V was clipped by 6 bases and J by 7 bases; unmatched bases: 10. CDR1 MNHNS and CDR2 SASEGT come from the germline V gene. The CDR3 extends over 15 amino acids. This chain's CDR3 is CASRKEDRDIEKLFF. Written as DNA, the CDR3 is TGTGCCAGCAGGAAGGAGGACAGGGATATTGAAAAACTGTTTTTT.

CDR3 region: CAIKGGGSTDTQYF. For the CDR3, the DNA is TGTGCCATCAAAGGGGGCGGTAGCACAGATACGCAGTATTTT. This chain uses TRBV10-3 with TRBJ2-3, with 7 bases matching TRBD1. The CDR3 sequence is 14 residues long. With 7 bases clipped from V and 0 bases from J, the junction kept 4 bases outside the gene matches. Germline V gene sequence: CDR1 ENHRY, CDR2 SYGVKD.

By share, this clonotype counts as medium-sized (0.01 to 0.1%). This chain links TRBV2 with TRBJ1-1; the D is unclear. Germline values: CDR1 SNHLY, CDR2 FYNNEI. The CDR3 is 13 amino acids. Trimming took 3 bases from V and 1 from J, leaving 6 bases between them. The CDR3 DNA reads TGTGCCAGCAGTGACCTTAAGAACACTGAAGCTTTCTTT. It specifies CASSDLKNTEAFF. Combining the CDR3 with reference TRBV2 and TRBJ1-1 gives the whole variable domain EPEVTQTPSHQVTQMGQEVILRCVPISNHLYFYWYRQILGQKVEFLVSFYNNEISEKSEIFDDQFSVERPDGSNFTLKIRSTKLEDSAMYFCASSDLKNTEAFFGQGTRLTVV.

By share of the sample, this clonotype is medium-sized (0.01 to 0.1%). The chain couples TRBV20-1 to TRBJ2-1; possibly TRBD2 for D (5 bases). With 3 bases removed from V and 5 bases from J, the gap between germline ends came to 14 bases. The CDR3 length is 14 residues. The germline gives CDR1 DFQATT, CDR2 SNEGSKA (reference sequence). CDR3 in amino acids: CSARSGRWDNEQFF. The DNA for the CDR3 is TGCAGTGCTAGGAGCGGCCGTTGGGACAATGAGCAGTTCTTC.

Judged by abundance, this clonotype is medium-sized (0.01 to 0.1%). The V gene is TRBV10-1, the J gene TRBJ1-5; 7 bases agree with TRBD1. Germline CDR1 is WNHNN and CDR2 is SYGVQD (reference sequence). Germline trimming cut 6 bases from V and 10 bases from J; bases unmatched to any gene: 6. The CDR3 is made up of 12 amino acids. CDR3 sequence: CASSATGPPQHF. The CDR3, as DNA: TGCGCCAGCAGCGCGACAGGGCCACCCCAGCATTTT.

This clonotype counts as large (0.1 to 1%). J is TRBJ2-1 and V is TRBV2; TRBD1 or TRBD2 may be the D gene (5 bases each). Germline CDR1 is SNHLY and CDR2 is FYNNEI. Deletions cut 4 bases from V and 7 bases from J, with 14 bases between. The CDR3 is made up of 14 amino acids. The CDR3 nucleotides read TGTGCCAGCAGTGGCGAGGGGTCGGTAAATGAGCAGTTCTTC. Its protein is CASSGEGSVNEQFF.

Many counts were recorded for this clonotype. V gene TRBV6-1 combines with J gene TRBJ2-4; 13 bases align to TRBD2. The CDR3 has 18 amino acids. Germline V gene data show CDR1 as MNHNS and CDR2 as SASEGT. V was clipped by 2 bases and J by 0 bases; unmatched bases: 4. DNA of the CDR3: TGTGCCAGCAGTGAAAAAACTAGCGGGGGGGTAGCCAAAAACATTCAGTACTTC. As protein: CASSEKTSGGVAKNIQYF.

Sample share makes this clonotype medium-sized. The genes are TRBV12-3 or TRBV12-4 and TRBJ1-2; D is unresolved. Trimming pared 6 bases from V and 3 bases from J, leaving 8 bases between. CDR3 length: 12 amino acids. CDR3 coding DNA: TGTGCCAGCAGCCAGGCTTACTATGGCTACACCTTC. It yields the protein CASSQAYYGYTF.

This clonotype was counted ten times or more. CDR3 in amino acids: CASSFRVDTQYF. As DNA, the CDR3 is TGTGCCAGCAGCTTTAGGGTTGATACGCAGTATTTT. This chain links TRBV7-8 with TRBJ2-3; D call uncertain. The CDR3 has 12 residues. The germline V gene has CDR1 SGHVS and CDR2 FQNEAQ. The V end lost 3 bases, the J end lost 6 bases, and 7 bases lay between the germline ends.

This clonotype came up many times. The chain has TRBV4-1 and TRBJ2-7; TRBD1 aligns across 8 bases. The CDR3 is 16 amino acids. Germline CDR1 reads MGHRA; CDR2 reads YSYEKL. J was trimmed by 2 bases and V by 3 bases; bases with no gene match: 9. The CDR3 bases are TGCGCCAGCAGCCAGTTCGGACAGGGAGGCGCCTACGAGCAGTACTTC. This codes for CASSQFGQGGAYEQYF.

At least ten counts were recorded for this clonotype. The chain recombines TRBV29-1 with TRBJ2-7; TRBD1 agrees at 8 bases. Germline V gene data show CDR1 as SQVTM and CDR2 as ANQGSEA. The trim removed 7 bases at V and 4 bases at J, leaving 3 bases unmatched. The CDR3 is 11 residues long. In DNA form, the CDR3 reads TGCAGCGCCCGGACAGGGTACGAGCAGTACGTC. Translation: CSARTGYEQYV.

In its sample, this clonotype was seen many times. The rearrangement links TRBV24-1 to TRBJ2-3; TRBD1 matches at 8 bases. The germline V gene has CDR1 KGHDR and CDR2 SFDVKD. The trim removed 3 bases at V and 4 bases at J, leaving 2 bases unmatched. This CDR3 has 14 residues. Here the CDR3 reads CATSDTTGADTQYF. CDR3 in DNA: TGTGCCACCAGTGATACGACAGGGGCAGATACGCAGTATTTT.

This clonotype was found many times. The rearrangement joins TRBV7-2 to TRBJ2-3; D possibly corresponds to TRBD2 (5 bases). Germline V gives CDR1 SGHTA, CDR2 FQGNSA. The CDR3 length is 16 residues. Trimming removed 1 base from V and 3 bases from J, with 14 bases in between. CDR3 residues: CASSLEGPRGTDTQYF. The CDR3 nucleotides read TGTGCCAGCAGCTTAGAAGGGCCTAGAGGGACAGATACGCAGTATTTT. The variable domain in full, with the rest retrieved from reference TRBV7-2 and TRBJ2-3, is GAGVSQSPSNKVTEKGKDVELRCDPISGHTALYWYRQSLGQGLEFLIYFQGNSAPDKSGLPSDRFSAERTGGSVSTLTIQRTQQEDSAVYLCASSLEGPRGTDTQYFGPGTRLTVL.

This clonotype is medium-sized in the sample. This chain links TRBV5-4 with TRBJ2-6, with 9 nucleotides matching TRBD2. This CDR3 spans 16 amino acids. J gave up 2 bases and V 5 bases, and 5 bases lay outside the gene matches. Germline loops: CDR1 SGHNT, CDR2 YYREEE (reference sequence). Here the CDR3 reads CASSSGLATGANVLTF. In nucleotides, the CDR3 is TGTGCCAGCAGTTCCGGACTAGCGACTGGGGCCAACGTCCTGACTTTC.

There are many counts of this clonotype. V gene TRBV6-6 combines with J gene TRBJ2-5; tentative D call: TRBD2 (6 bases). The CDR3 sequence is 15 residues long. CDR1 is MNHNY, CDR2 SVGAGI, per germline (reference sequence). Trimming removed 6 bases from V and 1 base from J, with 15 bases in between. This chain's CDR3 is CASRNEGLSQETQYF. The CDR3 DNA follows: TGTGCCAGCAGAAATGAGGGACTGAGCCAAGAGACCCAGTACTTC.

The sample holds many counts of this clonotype. The gene calls are TRBV6-5 and TRBJ2-7; tentatively, D is TRBD1 (5 bases). V lost 2 bases, J lost 3 bases, and 14 bases lay in between. The CDR3 runs 15 residues. CDR1 MNHEY and CDR2 SVGAGI come from the germline V gene. In DNA, the CDR3 is TGTGCCAGCAGTTACGATCGCAGGGCGAACTACGAGCAGTACTTC. It yields the protein CASSYDRRANYEQYF.

Relative to its sample, this clonotype is medium-sized (0.01 to 0.1%). The J gene is TRBJ2-5, the V gene TRBV20-1; D remains unclear. This CDR3 contains 13 residues. Deletions cut 6 bases from V and 3 bases from J, with 14 bases between. Per germline, CDR1 DFQATT and CDR2 SNEGSKA (reference sequence). CDR3 in DNA: TGCAGTGCCTGGACCCAGCAGGAAGAGACCCAGTACTTC. Amino acids: CSAWTQQEETQYF.

This clonotype was seen ten or more times. The chain recombines TRBV12-3 or TRBV12-4 with TRBJ2-3, with 9 bases lining up with TRBD1. The CDR3 spans 16 residues. V was pared by 3 bases and J by 3 bases, with 7 bases of the junction left unmatched. The CDR3 DNA sequence: TGTGCCAGCAGTTTCTTAACAGGGGGCGCGACAGATACGCAGTATTTT. It encodes CASSFLTGGATDTQYF.

This clonotype has more than one count but fewer than ten. J is TRBJ1-5 and V is TRBV19; D possibly corresponds to TRBD1 (5 bases). V dropped 6 bases and J dropped 0 bases, with 9 bases sitting between them. The germline V gene has CDR1 LNHDA and CDR2 SQIVND (reference sequence). The CDR3 runs 14 residues. CDR3 in amino acids: CASSYGHSNQPQHF. The CDR3 coding sequence is TGTGCCAGTAGCTACGGACATAGCAATCAGCCCCAGCATTTT.

Many counts were recorded for this clonotype. The chain couples TRBV4-3 to TRBJ1-3, with D perhaps TRBD1 (6 bases). The CDR3 covers 15 residues. Germline V gene sequence: CDR1 LGHNA, CDR2 YSLEER. Trimming took off 2 bases at V and 4 bases at J, with 12 bases between the two ends. CDR3 sequence reads: CASSQIQGSGNTIYF. The CDR3 region has the DNA TGCGCCAGCAGCCAAATACAGGGCTCCGGAAACACCATATATTTT.

This clonotype was detected ten times or more. The V call is TRBV5-1, the J call TRBJ2-1; 10 nucleotides align to TRBD2. Germline V gives CDR1 SGHRS, CDR2 YFSETQ. CDR3 length equals 17 residues. The V gene end was trimmed by 0 bases and the J gene end by 0 bases; junction bases not matched to a gene: 3. The CDR3 protein is CASSLELAGASYNEQFF. Here the CDR3 DNA reads TGCGCCAGCAGCTTGGAGCTAGCGGGGGCCTCCTACAATGAGCAGTTCTTC.